The clone carrying this T cell receptor (beta chain) was observed once. TCRdb's table, derived via immunoSEQ multiplex PCR, lists solely in-frame clones and lacks some. In the table there are under 150,000 clones, 85% to 90% of which are singletons. The sample originates from a study of PD-1 blockade in mismatch repair-deficient tumors. Germline V gene lookup returns CDR1 SGDLS and CDR2 YYNGEE. V was trimmed by 4 bases and J by 7 bases, leaving 11 bases between them. There are 12 residues in the CDR3. Mismatch repair deficiency was confirmed in all patients, by PCR or immunohistochemistry. The sample here was peripheral blood, taken 44 weeks after starting pembrolizumab. The TCR was taken from an adult with mismatch repair-deficient cancer. The J gene is TRBJ1-1, the V gene TRBV9; D is unclear. The CDR3 DNA reads as TGTGCCAGCAGCAACGCAGGCAATGAAGCTTTCTTT. This codes for CASSNAGNEAFF.